This TCR beta chain stems from a study of CD8+ T cells in alopecia areata. Treatment denoted: oral pan-JAK inhibitor, 5-10 mg twice daily. Sequencing relied on a cDNA template that was reverse transcribed from extracted RNA. Sequenced by immunoSEQ multiplex PCR; TCRdb stores in-frame clones only, minus some. The table shows 150,000 to 200,000 clones, with around 58% occurring only once. V was clipped by 3 bases and J by 3 bases, with 11 bases between them. Germline CDR1 GTSNPN, CDR2 SVGIG (reference sequence). The CDR3 runs 13 residues. Specimen: CD4+ T cells sorted from blood, collected at approximately week 61, from a patient treated with tofacitinib. This chain joins TRBV30 and TRBJ1-1; D gene uncertain. This TCR came from a human donor with alopecia areata. CDR3 nucleotide sequence: TGTGCCTGGAGGTATTGGCAGGACACTGAAGCTTTCTTT. Protein sequence: CAWRYWQDTEAFF.